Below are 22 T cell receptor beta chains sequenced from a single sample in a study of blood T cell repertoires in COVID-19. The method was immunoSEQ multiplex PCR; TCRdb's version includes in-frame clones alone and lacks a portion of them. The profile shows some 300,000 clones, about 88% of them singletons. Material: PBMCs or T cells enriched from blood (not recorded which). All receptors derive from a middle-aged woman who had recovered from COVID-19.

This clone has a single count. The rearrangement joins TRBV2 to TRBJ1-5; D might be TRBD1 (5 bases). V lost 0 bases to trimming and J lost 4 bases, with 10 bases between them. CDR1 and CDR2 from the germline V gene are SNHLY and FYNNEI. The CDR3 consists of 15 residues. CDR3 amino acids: CASSEAVGQNQPQHF. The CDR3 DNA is TGTGCCAGCAGTGAAGCGGTGGGGCAGAATCAGCCCCAGCATTTT.

This chain's CDR3 is CASSPGPIGEDQPQHF. The CDR3 bases are TGTGCCAGCAGTCCCGGACCGATAGGGGAAGATCAGCCCCAGCATTTT. This chain joins TRBV27 and TRBJ1-5, with D tentatively TRBD1 (5 bases). Germline-derived CDR1 and CDR2 are MNHEY and SMNVEV (reference sequence). The CDR3 extends over 16 amino acids. V shed 5 bases and J shed 5 bases, with 19 bases lying between them.

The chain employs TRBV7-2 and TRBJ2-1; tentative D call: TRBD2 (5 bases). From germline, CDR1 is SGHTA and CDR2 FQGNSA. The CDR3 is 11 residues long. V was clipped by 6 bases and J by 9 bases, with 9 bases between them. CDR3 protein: CASSFSAEQFF. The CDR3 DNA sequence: TGTGCCAGCAGTTTTAGCGCTGAGCAGTTCTTC.

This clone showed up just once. The DNA for the CDR3 is TGTGCCAGTAGTATTAGCGGGACGGTAAATGAGCAGTTCTTC. This gives the protein CASSISGTVNEQFF. The V call is TRBV19, the J call TRBJ2-1, with 8 bases matching TRBD2. The length of the CDR3 is 14 residues. The junction had 5 bases not matched to a gene; V was cut back by 3 bases and J by 7 bases. Germline V gene sequence: CDR1 LNHDA, CDR2 SQIVND (reference sequence).

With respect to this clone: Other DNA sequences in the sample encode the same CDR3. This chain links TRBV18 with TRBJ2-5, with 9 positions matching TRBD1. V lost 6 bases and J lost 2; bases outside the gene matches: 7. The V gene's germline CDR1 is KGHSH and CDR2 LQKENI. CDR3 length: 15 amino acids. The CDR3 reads CASSSGQGGQETQYF. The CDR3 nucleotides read TGTGCCAGCTCGTCGGGACAGGGAGGTCAAGAGACCCAGTACTTC.

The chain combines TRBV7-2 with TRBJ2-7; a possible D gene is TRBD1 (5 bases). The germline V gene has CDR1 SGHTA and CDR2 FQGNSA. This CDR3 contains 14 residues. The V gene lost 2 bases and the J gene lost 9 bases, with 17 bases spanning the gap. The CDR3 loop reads CASSLTPTQRGQYF. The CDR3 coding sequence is TGTGCCAGCAGCTTAACACCTACGCAAAGGGGGCAGTACTTC.

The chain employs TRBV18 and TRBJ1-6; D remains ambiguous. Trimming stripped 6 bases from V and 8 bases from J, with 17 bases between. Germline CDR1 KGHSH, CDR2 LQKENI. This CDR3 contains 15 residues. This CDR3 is CASSPISTSDSPLHF. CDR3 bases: TGTGCCAGCTCCCCTATTTCCACTTCTGATTCACCCCTCCACTTT.

The CDR3 is CASSVGGGGRQETQYF. CDR3 nucleotide sequence: TGTGCCAGCAGCGTAGGAGGCGGGGGGAGGCAAGAGACCCAGTACTTC. The rearrangement joins TRBV9 to TRBJ2-5; TRBD2 matches at 8 bases. The CDR3 length is 16 residues. The germline gives CDR1 SGDLS, CDR2 YYNGEE. The ends lost 0 bases at V and 2 bases at J; junction bases unmatched: 6. The full variable domain, rest sourced from reference TRBV9 and TRBJ2-5, is DSGVTQTPKHLITATGQRVTLRCSPRSGDLSVYWYQQSLDQGLQFLIQYYNGEERAKGNILERFSAQQFPDLHSELNLSSLELGDSALYFCASSVGGGGRQETQYFGPGTRLLVL.

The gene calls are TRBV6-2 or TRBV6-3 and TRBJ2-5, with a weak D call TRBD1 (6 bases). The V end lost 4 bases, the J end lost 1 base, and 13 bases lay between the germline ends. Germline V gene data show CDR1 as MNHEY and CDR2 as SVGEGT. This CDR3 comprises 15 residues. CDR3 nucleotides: TGTGCCAGCAGTTCCCTGATGGACAGCCAAGAGACCCAGTACTTC. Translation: CASSSLMDSQETQYF.

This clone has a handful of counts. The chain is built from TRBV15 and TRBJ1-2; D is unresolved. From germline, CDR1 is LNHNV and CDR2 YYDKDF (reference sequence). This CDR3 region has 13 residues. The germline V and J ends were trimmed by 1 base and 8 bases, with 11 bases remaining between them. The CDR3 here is CATSRVTSSGYTF. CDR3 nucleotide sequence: TGTGCCACCAGCAGAGTAACCTCTAGCGGCTACACCTTC.

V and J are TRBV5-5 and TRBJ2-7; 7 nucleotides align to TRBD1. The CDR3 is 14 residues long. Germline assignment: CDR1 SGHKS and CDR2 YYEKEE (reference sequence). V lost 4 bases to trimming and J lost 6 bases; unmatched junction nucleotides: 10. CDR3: CASSLGQAWGEQYF. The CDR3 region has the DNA TGTGCCAGCAGCCTCGGACAGGCTTGGGGCGAGCAGTACTTC.

In nucleotides, the CDR3 is TGTGCCAGCAGCCCGATGGCTATGCGGAGCAATGAGCAGTTCTTC. Translated, it gives CASSPMAMRSNEQFF. This chain joins TRBV3-1 (or the pseudogene TRBV3-2) and TRBJ2-1; D gene ambiguous. The CDR3 is 15 residues long. CDR1 is LGHDT, CDR2 YNNKEL, per germline (reference sequence). V lost 4 bases and J 6 bases, leaving 16 bases between the germline ends.

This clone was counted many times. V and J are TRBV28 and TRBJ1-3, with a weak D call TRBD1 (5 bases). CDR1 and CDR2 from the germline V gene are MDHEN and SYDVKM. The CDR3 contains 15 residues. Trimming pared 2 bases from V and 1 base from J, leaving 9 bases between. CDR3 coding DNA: TGTGCCAGCAGTTTACCCAGGGTGTCTGGAAACACCATATATTTT. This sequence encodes CASSLPRVSGNTIYF.

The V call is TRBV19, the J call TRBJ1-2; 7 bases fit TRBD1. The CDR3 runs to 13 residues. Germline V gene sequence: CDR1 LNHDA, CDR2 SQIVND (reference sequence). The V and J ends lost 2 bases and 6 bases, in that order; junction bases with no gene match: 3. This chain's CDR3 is CASSILQGNGYTF. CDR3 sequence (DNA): TGTGCCAGTAGTATACTACAGGGGAATGGCTACACCTTC.

The CDR3 sequence: CASSLAGALNTEAFF. In DNA form, the CDR3 reads TGTGCCAGCAGCTTAGCAGGGGCCCTGAACACTGAAGCTTTCTTT. The V and J genes are TRBV7-2 and TRBJ1-1, with D possibly TRBD1 on 5 matching bases. This CDR3 has 15 amino acids. V was trimmed by 0 bases and J by 0 bases, leaving 8 bases between them. CDR1 SGHTA and CDR2 FQGNSA come from the germline V gene.

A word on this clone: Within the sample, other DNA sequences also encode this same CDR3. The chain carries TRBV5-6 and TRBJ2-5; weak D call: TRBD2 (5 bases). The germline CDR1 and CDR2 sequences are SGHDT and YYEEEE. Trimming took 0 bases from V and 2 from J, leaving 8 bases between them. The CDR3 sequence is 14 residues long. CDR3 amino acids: CASSLGAVQETQYF. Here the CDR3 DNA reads TGTGCCAGCAGCTTGGGAGCGGTACAAGAGACCCAGTACTTC.

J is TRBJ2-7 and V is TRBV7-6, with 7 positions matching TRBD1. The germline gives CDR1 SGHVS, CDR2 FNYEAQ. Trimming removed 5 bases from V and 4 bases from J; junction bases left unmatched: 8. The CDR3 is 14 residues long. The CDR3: CASSQMGQRYEQYF. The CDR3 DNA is TGTGCCAGCAGCCAAATGGGACAGAGATACGAGCAGTACTTC.

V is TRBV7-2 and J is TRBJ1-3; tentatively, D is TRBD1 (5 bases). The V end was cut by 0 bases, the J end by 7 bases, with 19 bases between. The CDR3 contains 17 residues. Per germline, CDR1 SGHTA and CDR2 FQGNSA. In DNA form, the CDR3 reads TGTGCCAGCAGCTTAGCTGGCGGGGGGATTGGTGGGAACACCATATATTTT. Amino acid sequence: CASSLAGGGIGGNTIYF.

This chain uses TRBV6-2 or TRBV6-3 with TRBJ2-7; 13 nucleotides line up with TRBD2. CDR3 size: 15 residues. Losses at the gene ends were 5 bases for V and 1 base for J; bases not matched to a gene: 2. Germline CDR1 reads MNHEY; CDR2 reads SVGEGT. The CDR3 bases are TGTGCCAGCAGTCGGACTAGCGGGAGTTCCTACGAGCAGTACTTC. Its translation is CASSRTSGSSYEQYF.

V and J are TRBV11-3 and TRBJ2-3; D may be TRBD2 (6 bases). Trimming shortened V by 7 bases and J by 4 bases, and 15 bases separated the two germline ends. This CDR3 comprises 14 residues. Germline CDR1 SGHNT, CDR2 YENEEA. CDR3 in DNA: TGTGCCAGCACCCCAGGGAGGTGGTCAGATACGCAGTATTTT. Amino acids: CASTPGRWSDTQYF.

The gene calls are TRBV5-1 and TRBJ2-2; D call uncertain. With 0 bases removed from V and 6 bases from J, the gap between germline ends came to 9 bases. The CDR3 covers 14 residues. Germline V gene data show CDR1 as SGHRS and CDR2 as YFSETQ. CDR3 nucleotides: TGCGCCAGCAGCTTGGCCGCGTTCCCCGGGGAGCTGTTTTTT. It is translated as CASSLAAFPGELFF.

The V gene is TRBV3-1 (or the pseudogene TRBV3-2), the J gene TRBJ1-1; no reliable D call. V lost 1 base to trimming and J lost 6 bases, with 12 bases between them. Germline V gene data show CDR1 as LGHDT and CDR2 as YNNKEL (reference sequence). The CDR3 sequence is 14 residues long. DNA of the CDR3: TGTGCCAGCAGCCAAGTAAGTGAGGGTTCTGAAGCTTTCTTT. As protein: CASSQVSEGSEAFF.